The clone carrying this TCR beta chain was counted ten times or more. Antigen unknown. Hyperthyroidism patients had new diagnoses, durations under 2 months, and ages of 18 to 65. The source of the sample is a study of Graves' ophthalmopathy and Graves' hyperthyroidism. Study details: Peripheral blood collection took place at initial diagnosis, before any treatment. The study's findings and limits: Among expanded thyroid clonotypes above 0.001 frequency, most also occurred in blood. Ophthalmopathy versus stable hyperthyroidism: 13-signature model gave 87.88% sensitivity, 81.08% specificity.

The authors amplified TCR beta CDR3 regions, and they did so from RNA transcripts for repertoire sequencing. First-round RT-PCR relied on HTBI primers, and a second-round multiplex PCR came next. MiXCR, applied by TCRdb to the multiplex PCR reads, yields one record per CDR3 protein. The sample consists of some 380,000 distinct CDR3 sequences, approximately 15% of them appearing once. This clonotype originated in a woman younger than 35 with stable Graves' hyperthyroidism. Sequences were obtained from peripheral blood.

The DNA for the CDR3 is TGCGCCAGCAGCTTGCGTGCAACAGCGCAAGAGACCCAGTACTTC. It is translated as CASSLRATAQETQYF. J is TRBJ2-5 and V is TRBV5-1; unclear D gene. Deletions cut 1 base from V and 2 bases from J, with 12 bases between. This CDR3 is built from 15 residues. CDR1 SGHRS and CDR2 YFSETQ come from the germline V gene.